Below, 12 T cell receptor beta chains from the same sample are listed, as sequenced in a study of cytomegalovirus exposure and HLA in healthy donors. The PCR contained 60 Vbeta and 13 Jbeta primers. Assay used: immunoSEQ multiplex PCR; TCRdb lists only in-frame clones, some missing. Here the sample table reports 100,000 or so clones. Sequenced material: PBMCs. These TCRs come from a woman aged 25 to 39 in good health and CMV-seronegative.

V and J are TRBV7-9 and TRBJ2-7; maybe TRBD2 (5 bases). Germline V gene data show CDR1 as SEHNR and CDR2 as FQNEAQ (reference sequence). This CDR3 region has 16 residues. With 2 bases removed from V and 0 bases from J, the gap between germline ends came to 14 bases. CDR3 residues: CASSLRRRVGSYEQYF. CDR3 DNA: TGTGCCAGCAGCTTACGACGGCGGGTGGGCTCCTACGAGCAGTACTTC.

J is TRBJ2-2 and V is TRBV11-2; D is unclear. Germline CDR1 SGHAT, CDR2 FQNNGV. This CDR3 is 16 amino acids long. V lost 2 bases and J 0 bases, leaving 10 bases between the germline ends. This chain's CDR3 is CASSLQTGSNTGELFF. The DNA for the CDR3 is TGTGCCAGCAGCTTACAGACTGGCTCGAACACCGGGGAGCTGTTTTTT.

V usage is TRBV14 and J usage is TRBJ2-7, with D uncertain. The CDR3 length is 12 residues. Looked up from germline, CDR1 is SGHDN and CDR2 is FVKESK. Trimming stripped 0 bases from V and 6 bases from J, with 6 bases between. The CDR3 DNA reads TGTGCCAGCAGCCAAGACGTGCGCGAGCAGTACTTC. This translates into CASSQDVREQYF.

The chain has TRBV15 and TRBJ1-6; possibly TRBD1 for D (6 bases). The CDR3 runs 16 residues. Germline CDR1 is LNHNV and CDR2 is YYDKDF (reference sequence). V was trimmed by 0 bases and J by 10 bases, leaving 16 bases between them. CDR3 DNA: TGTGCCACCAGCAGAGATAGGACAGCCCAAGGCTCACCCCTCCACTTT. This sequence encodes CATSRDRTAQGSPLHF.

The chain has TRBV6-1 and TRBJ1-1, with D possibly being TRBD1 (5 bases). V lost 6 bases and J 4 bases, leaving 15 bases between the germline ends. Germline-derived CDR1 and CDR2 are MNHNS and SASEGT. This CDR3 is built from 14 residues. CDR3 residues: CASSTGGGPTEAFF. The CDR3 DNA is TGTGCCAGCAGCACCGGGGGGGGACCCACTGAAGCTTTCTTT.

The V and J genes are TRBV27 and TRBJ2-1, with TRBD2 matching over 8 bases. V lost 7 bases to trimming and J lost 3 bases; unmatched junction nucleotides: 8. The CDR3 length is 15 residues. Per germline, CDR1 MNHEY and CDR2 SMNVEV (reference sequence). The CDR3 protein is CASKVASGFYNEQFF. In DNA form, the CDR3 reads TGTGCCAGCAAGGTCGCTAGCGGGTTCTACAATGAGCAGTTCTTC.

The rearrangement uses TRBV25-1 and TRBJ1-2, with D tentatively TRBD1 (6 bases). CDR1 MGHDK and CDR2 SYGVNS come from the germline V gene. The CDR3 extends over 15 amino acids. Trimming removed 6 bases from V and 6 bases from J, with 20 bases in between. The CDR3 coding sequence is TGTGCCAGCAGATCCGGACAGACCTTGATGGATGGCTACACCTTC. Protein product: CASRSGQTLMDGYTF.

V gene TRBV27 combines with J gene TRBJ2-7; tentative D call: TRBD1 (5 bases). This CDR3 comprises 12 residues. The V gene's germline CDR1 is MNHEY and CDR2 SMNVEV (reference sequence). V lost 5 bases and J lost 5, with 10 bases in between. CDR3 DNA: TGTGCCAGCAGTAGGGGTGGCCACGAGCAGTACTTC. Protein sequence: CASSRGGHEQYF.

The J gene is TRBJ2-1, the V gene TRBV11-3; 12 positions agree with TRBD2. The CDR3 covers 17 residues. Per the germline V gene, CDR1 is SGHNT and CDR2 is YENEEA. J gave up 10 bases and V 4 bases, and 14 bases lay outside the gene matches. The CDR3 is CASSSLTSGGFTNEQFF. CDR3 nucleotides: TGTGCCAGCAGCTCATTAACTAGCGGGGGGTTTACGAACGAGCAGTTCTTC.

This chain connects TRBV14 to TRBJ2-1; 8 bases agree with TRBD1. The CDR3 is made up of 16 amino acids. The germline CDR1 and CDR2 sequences are SGHDN and FVKESK. V trimming: 5 bases; J trimming: 5 bases; junction bases outside the gene matches: 11. This CDR3 reads CASSSNRGERDNEQFF. For the CDR3, the DNA is TGTGCCAGCAGCTCAAACAGGGGGGAGAGGGACAATGAGCAGTTCTTC.

V and J are TRBV27 and TRBJ2-1, with a possible D match to TRBD2 (7 bases). This CDR3 is 18 amino acids long. Germline V gene lookup returns CDR1 MNHEY and CDR2 SMNVEV (reference sequence). Trimming cost V 6 bases and J 4 bases, with 25 bases left between them. CDR3 region: CASRQGLPGGRPYNEQFF. The CDR3 nucleotides are TGTGCCAGCAGGCAGGGACTTCCCGGGGGGCGACCTTACAATGAGCAGTTCTTC.

V usage is TRBV27 and J usage is TRBJ2-7; D might be TRBD2 (5 bases). Between the trimmed V and J ends, which lost 5 bases and 7 bases, there was a span of 12 bases. This CDR3 is 12 amino acids long. Germline V gene data show CDR1 as MNHEY and CDR2 as SMNVEV (reference sequence). CDR3 in DNA: TGTGCCAGCAGTCCGATTCCGGGGGAGCAGTACTTC. Its translation: CASSPIPGEQYF.